The 6 T cell receptor beta chains below all came from one sample that was sequenced in a study of immune evolution from preneoplasia to lung adenocarcinoma (dated by TCRdb to about 2021). Library preparation was by the immunoSEQ multiplex PCR assay. What TCRdb holds here is the immuneACCESS table cut down to in-frame rearrangements. Part of the clones is not present; checked against another copy, under half of the missing clones reflect an unresolved V gene, and the others are unexplained. In this sample the table shows 1,500 to 2,000 clones, approximately 73% of which occur a single time. The leading ten clones occupy approximately 12% of the sample. The sample comprised FFPE minimally invasive lung adenocarcinoma tissue. The cell subset or site label corresponds to: micro-invasive lung adenocarcinoma (MIA). All receptors come from a person aged 60-80 years with lung adenocarcinoma.

Points on this clone: In the same sample, other DNA sequences code for this CDR3. The chain is built from TRBV7-6 and TRBJ2-1; 11 nucleotides match TRBD1. The CDR3 sequence is 15 residues long. V dropped 3 bases and J dropped 4; count of bases not matched to a gene: 2. Germline CDR1 SGHVS, CDR2 FNYEAQ. This CDR3 is CASSLGQGDYNEQFF. CDR3 in DNA: TGTGCCAGCAGCTTGGGACAGGGGGATTACAATGAGCAGTTCTTC.

The chain carries TRBV7-2 and TRBJ1-1; unclear D gene. Germline V gives CDR1 SGHTA, CDR2 FQGNSA. The V end lost 6 bases, the J end lost 1 base, and 9 bases lay between the germline ends. The CDR3 extends over 13 amino acids. This CDR3 reads CASSITTNTEAFF. The DNA of the CDR3 is TGTGCCAGCAGTATCACGACGAACACTGAAGCTTTCTTT. Full variable domain (remainder filled in from reference TRBV7-2 and TRBJ1-1): GAGVSQSPSNKVTEKGKDVELRCDPISGHTALYWYRQSLGQGLEFLIYFQGNSAPDKSGLPSDRFSAERTGGSVSTLTIQRTQQEDSAVYLCASSITTNTEAFFGQGTRLTVV.

V gene TRBV10-3 combines with J gene TRBJ1-1; D gene unclear. This CDR3 contains 13 residues. Germline loops: CDR1 ENHRY, CDR2 SYGVKD. Trimming took 5 bases from V and 1 from J, leaving 8 bases between them. Here the CDR3 reads CAISRQENTEAFF. In DNA form, the CDR3 reads TGTGCCATCAGTAGGCAGGAGAACACTGAAGCTTTCTTT.

This chain links TRBV18 with TRBJ2-7; D may be TRBD1 or TRBD2 (5 bases each). The CDR3 has 13 amino acids. Trimming pared 6 bases from V and 6 bases from J, leaving 15 bases between. Germline loops: CDR1 KGHSH, CDR2 LQKENI. Written as DNA, the CDR3 is TGTGCCAGCTCTCGAGGGGAAGGGCGCGAGCAGTACTTC. As protein: CASSRGEGREQYF. The full variable domain, rest sourced from reference TRBV18 and TRBJ2-7, is NAGVMQNPRHLVRRRGQEARLRCSPMKGHSHVYWYRQLPEEGLKFMVYLQKENIIDESGMPKERFSAEFPKEGPSILRIQQVVRGDSAAYFCASSRGEGREQYFGPGTRLTVT.

Relative to its sample, this clone is large. The chain recombines TRBV5-1 with TRBJ2-1; D is unresolved. V lost 5 bases and J 6 bases, leaving 12 bases between the germline ends. Per the germline V gene, CDR1 is SGHRS and CDR2 is YFSETQ. This CDR3 has 13 residues. CDR3 protein: CASSIGQPNEQFF. In DNA, the CDR3 is TGCGCCAGCAGTATTGGTCAACCCAATGAGCAGTTCTTC.

This clone was counted a few times. This chain uses TRBV6-1 with TRBJ1-6, with D tentatively TRBD1 (6 bases). The length of the CDR3 is 15 residues. Trimming took 2 bases from V and 10 from J, leaving 15 bases between them. Germline assignment: CDR1 MNHNS and CDR2 SASEGT. The CDR3 DNA follows: TGTGCCAGCAGTGAACTAAGGCAGGGGCGCTCACCCCTCCACTTT. This translates into CASSELRQGRSPLHF.